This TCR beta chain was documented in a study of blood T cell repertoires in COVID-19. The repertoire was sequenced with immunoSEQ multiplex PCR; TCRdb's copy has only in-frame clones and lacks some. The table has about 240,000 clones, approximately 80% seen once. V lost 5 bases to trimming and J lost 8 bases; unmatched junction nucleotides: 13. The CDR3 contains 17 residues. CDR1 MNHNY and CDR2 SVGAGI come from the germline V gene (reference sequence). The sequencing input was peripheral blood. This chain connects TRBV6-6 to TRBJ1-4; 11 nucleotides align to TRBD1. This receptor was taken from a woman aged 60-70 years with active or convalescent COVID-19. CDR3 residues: CASSHPGQGVLREKLFF. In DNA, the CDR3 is TGTGCCAGCAGTCACCCGGGACAGGGGGTTTTACGGGAAAAACTGTTTTTT.